Presented here are 18 T cell receptor beta chains from one specimen sequenced in a study of T cell repertoires and Cas9 in healthy adults. Clones were read by immunoSEQ multiplex PCR, and TCRdb kept only the in-frame ones, dropping some. Of 20,000 to 25,000 clones listed, 85% to 95% are singletons. Sequenced sample: CD4+ effector T cells (CD127+, CD25-, CD137-, CD154-) from PBMCs; culture status not recorded. The receptors derive from a human donor in good health.

J is TRBJ1-4 and V is TRBV6-1; weak D call: TRBD1 (5 bases). CDR1 MNHNS and CDR2 SASEGT come from the germline V gene. This CDR3 spans 13 amino acids. Trimming removed 4 bases from V and 8 bases from J, with 11 bases in between. CDR3 sequence reads: CASSVQVGEKLFF. The CDR3 DNA is TGTGCCAGCAGTGTACAGGTGGGAGAAAAACTGTTTTTT.

The chain recombines TRBV7-2 with TRBJ1-3; no reliable D call. In germline, CDR1 is SGHTA, CDR2 FQGNSA. V was pared by 2 bases and J by 4 bases, with 6 bases between. The CDR3 has 13 amino acids. The CDR3 is CASSLYSGNTIYF. The CDR3 DNA is TGTGCCAGCAGCTTATACTCCGGAAACACCATATATTTT.

The genes are TRBV19 and TRBJ2-5, with D perhaps matching TRBD2 (5 bases). Trimming left V 11 bases short and J 4 bases short, with 8 bases between. Germline V lookup: CDR1 LNHDA, CDR2 SQIVND (reference sequence). There are 10 residues in the CDR3. The CDR3 reads CASGGETQYF. CDR3 DNA sequence: TGTGCCTCTGGAGGAGAGACCCAGTACTTC.

The rearrangement uses TRBV7-9 and TRBJ2-5, with D possibly matching TRBD1 (5 bases). The CDR3 spans 19 residues. Germline CDR1 is SEHNR and CDR2 is FQNEAQ (reference sequence). V dropped 7 bases and J dropped 0 bases, with 27 bases sitting between them. The CDR3 bases are TGTGCCAGCACAACACCGACAGACAACACCCCCAGGTACCAAGAGACCCAGTACTTC. Protein product: CASTTPTDNTPRYQETQYF.

The chain has TRBV7-3 and TRBJ2-4; 7 bases map to TRBD1. Germline assignment: CDR1 SGHTA and CDR2 FQGTGA. This CDR3 has 13 amino acids. Losses at the gene ends were 1 base for V and 10 bases for J; bases not matched to a gene: 4. For the CDR3, the DNA is TGTGCCAGCAGCTTAATACCGGGACAGATTCAGTACTTC. Its protein is CASSLIPGQIQYF. Together with reference TRBV7-3 and TRBJ2-4, the CDR3 gives the full variable domain: GAGVSQTPSNKVTEKGKYVELRCDPISGHTALYWYRQSLGQGPEFLIYFQGTGAADDSGLPNDRFFAVRPEGSVSTLKIQRTERGDSAVYLCASSLIPGQIQYFGAGTRLSVL.

The chain is built from TRBV30 and TRBJ1-5; no definite D call. Germline assignment: CDR1 GTSNPN and CDR2 SVGIG (reference sequence). V lost 3 bases, J lost 3 bases, and 12 bases lay in between. This CDR3 region has 14 residues. The chain's CDR3 is CAWSPGRDNQPQHF. CDR3 nucleotides: TGTGCCTGGAGCCCGGGGAGGGACAATCAGCCCCAGCATTTT. The entire variable domain, with the rest obtained from reference TRBV30 and TRBJ1-5, is as follows: SQTIHQWPATLVQPVGSPLSLECTVEGTSNPNLYWYRQAAGRGLQLLFYSVGIGQISSEVPQNLSASRPQDRQFILSSKKLLLSDSGFYLCAWSPGRDNQPQHFGDGTRLSIL.

This clone is a singleton in its sample. The CDR3: CATSRDPGLDTQYF. In DNA, the CDR3 is TGTGCCACCAGCAGAGATCCGGGGCTAGATACGCAGTATTTT. The J gene is TRBJ2-3, the V gene TRBV15, with D possibly being TRBD1 or TRBD2 (5 bases each). Germline lookup yields CDR1 LNHNV and CDR2 YYDKDF (reference sequence). Trimming took off 0 bases at V and 5 bases at J, with 9 bases between the two ends. The CDR3 extends over 14 amino acids.

The chain couples TRBV6-6 to TRBJ2-1; TRBD2 matches at 9 bases. The length of the CDR3 is 16 residues. The germline V gene has CDR1 MNHNY and CDR2 SVGAGI (reference sequence). V dropped 5 bases and J dropped 9; count of bases not matched to a gene: 14. This CDR3 is CASSRPAGGPGLEQFF. In DNA form, the CDR3 reads TGTGCCAGCAGTCGGCCGGCGGGAGGGCCCGGTCTTGAGCAGTTCTTC.

This chain connects TRBV5-1 to TRBJ2-5; 8 bases map to TRBD2. Looked up from germline, CDR1 is SGHRS and CDR2 is YFSETQ. V gave up 2 bases and J gave up 2 bases; unmatched junction bases: 5. The CDR3 runs 15 residues. DNA of the CDR3: TGCGCCAGCAGCTTCATCACGGGGGGGCAAGAGACCCAGTACTTC. Translated, it gives CASSFITGGQETQYF.

The rearrangement uses TRBV19 and TRBJ1-2, with D perhaps matching TRBD1 (5 bases). Looked up from germline, CDR1 is LNHDA and CDR2 is SQIVND (reference sequence). V was clipped by 8 bases and J by 1 base, with 11 bases between them. The CDR3 totals 13 residues. The CDR3 sequence is CASLMDNNYGYTF. In DNA form, the CDR3 reads TGTGCCAGTCTGATGGACAATAACTATGGCTACACCTTC.

This rearrangement joins TRBV9 to TRBJ1-1; no reliable D call. Germline CDR1 and CDR2: SGDLS and YYNGEE. CDR3 length: 15 amino acids. The germline V and J ends were trimmed by 0 bases and 5 bases, with 14 bases remaining between them. CDR3 region: CASSVALDGVTEAFF. CDR3 coding DNA: TGTGCCAGCAGCGTAGCCCTGGATGGGGTAACTGAAGCTTTCTTT.

V usage is TRBV7-2 and J usage is TRBJ2-2; D ambiguous. V lost 6 bases to trimming and J lost 5 bases, with 16 bases between them. The CDR3 is made up of 15 amino acids. The germline gives CDR1 SGHTA, CDR2 FQGNSA. Written as DNA, the CDR3 is TGTGCCAGCAGTTCCGGGCCGCCAGAGACCGGGGAGCTGTTTTTT. Amino acid sequence: CASSSGPPETGELFF.

The gene calls are TRBV18 and TRBJ2-1; 12 positions agree with TRBD2. Looked up from germline, CDR1 is KGHSH and CDR2 is LQKENI. With 6 bases clipped from V and 1 base from J, the junction kept 1 base outside the gene matches. The CDR3 is 15 residues long. As DNA, the CDR3 is TGTGCCAGCTCTGGACTAGCGGGATCCTACAATGAGCAGTTCTTC. Translating gives CASSGLAGSYNEQFF.

This clone has just one count. The rearrangement uses TRBV10-3 and TRBJ2-1; 8 nucleotides match TRBD2. The CDR3 has 15 amino acids. The V segment lost 3 bases and the J segment 5 bases; nucleotides outside the gene matches: 6. Germline CDR1 and CDR2: ENHRY and SYGVKD. This chain's CDR3 is CAISELADLNNEQFF. CDR3 nucleotides: TGTGCCATCAGTGAACTAGCGGATCTTAACAATGAGCAGTTCTTC.

V gene TRBV7-6 combines with J gene TRBJ2-3, with no clear D. The germline V gene has CDR1 SGHVS and CDR2 FNYEAQ. This CDR3 comprises 11 residues. Deletions cut 5 bases from V and 3 bases from J, with 3 bases between. The CDR3: CASSTTDTQYF. The CDR3 nucleotides read TGTGCCAGCAGCACAACAGATACGCAGTATTTT.

This clone was seen once. This chain uses TRBV14 with TRBJ1-4; a possible D gene is TRBD1 (5 bases). Germline CDR1 and CDR2: SGHDN and FVKESK. V lost 4 bases and J 14 bases, leaving 14 bases between the germline ends. This CDR3 comprises 12 residues. This CDR3 is CASSPRGGGLFF. CDR3 bases: TGTGCCAGCAGCCCGAGGGGCGGCGGGCTGTTTTTT.

The J gene is TRBJ1-2, the V gene TRBV6-5; TRBD1 might be the D (6 bases). Looked up from germline, CDR1 is MNHEY and CDR2 is SVGAGI. V was shortened by 6 bases and J by 6 bases, with 8 bases between the two germline ends. The CDR3 has 11 amino acids. The CDR3 is CASRQGNGYTF. The CDR3 bases are TGTGCCAGCAGGCAGGGGAATGGCTACACCTTC.

J is TRBJ2-5 and V is TRBV2; D perhaps matches TRBD1 (6 bases). The CDR3 has 15 amino acids. Trimming stripped 4 bases from V and 1 base from J, with 13 bases between. The germline V gene has CDR1 SNHLY and CDR2 FYNNEI. In DNA, the CDR3 is TGTGCCAGCAGTGCGGGCTTGGGGGCCCAAGAGACCCAGTACTTC. It specifies CASSAGLGAQETQYF.